These 22 T cell receptor beta chains were sequenced from one sample in a study of a mutant IDH1 vaccine in newly diagnosed glioma (dated by TCRdb to about 2021). What this sample's time point label stands for: week 47, end of study. Every vaccine dose consisted of 300 ug of a 20-mer mutant IDH1 peptide in Montanide, administered subcutaneously together with topical imiquimod. These receptors are not linked to any known antigen. Library construction relied on the immunoSEQ multiplex PCR assay. The immuneACCESS repertoire file appears here via TCRdb, limited to in-frame rearrangements. These files lack a portion of the clones; in checked studies, under half of the deficit traces to unresolved V genes, and the cause of the others is not known. The sample table shows approximately 60,000 clones, and roughly four fifths are seen once. Under 4.5% of the sample is taken by the ten largest. The sequences come from PBMCs, collected from a glioma patient whose treatment included an IDH1 peptide vaccine. The origin of the receptors is a man aged 25 to 45 with glioma.

The chain links TRBV28 to TRBJ2-3; D gene unclear. This CDR3 has 15 residues. The V end lost 2 bases, the J end lost 0 bases, and 9 bases lay between the germline ends. CDR1 and CDR2 (germline): MDHEN, SYDVKM. The CDR3 DNA follows: TGTGCCAGCAGTTTAGTGGGATCTAGCACAGATACGCAGTATTTT. Residues: CASSLVGSSTDTQYF.

This clone was seen a handful of times. This chain joins TRBV5-5 and TRBJ1-5; D possibly corresponds to TRBD1 (5 bases). The ends were cut back, 4 bases at V and 4 bases at J, with 9 bases in the middle. CDR1 SGHKS and CDR2 YYEKEE come from the germline V gene (reference sequence). The length of the CDR3 is 13 residues. The CDR3 region is CASSRDVNQPQHF. Here the CDR3 DNA reads TGTGCCAGCAGCCGGGACGTTAATCAGCCCCAGCATTTT. Full variable domain (outside the CDR3, taken from reference TRBV5-5 and TRBJ1-5): DAGVTQSPTHLIKTRGQQVTLRCSPISGHKSVSWYQQVLGQGPQFIFQYYEKEERGRGNFPDRFSARQFPNYSSELNVNALLLGDSALYLCASSRDVNQPQHFGDGTRLSIL.

The chain links TRBV28 to TRBJ1-2, with D possibly being TRBD1 (6 bases). The germline gives CDR1 MDHEN, CDR2 SYDVKM. The CDR3 is 14 residues long. Trimming removed 10 bases from V and 6 bases from J, with 21 bases in between. CDR3 protein: CATIRQAPLDGYTF. CDR3 DNA sequence: TGTGCCACCATAAGACAGGCGCCGCTGGATGGCTACACCTTC.

The genes are TRBV7-8 and TRBJ1-6; D is possibly TRBD1 (6 bases). Germline V gene lookup returns CDR1 SGHVS and CDR2 FQNEAQ. This CDR3 spans 16 amino acids. Deletions cut 5 bases from V and 7 bases from J, with 18 bases between. The CDR3 loop is CASSPRVGALNSPLHF. In nucleotides, the CDR3 is TGTGCCAGCAGCCCACGTGTGGGGGCTCTCAATTCACCCCTCCACTTT.

The DNA for the CDR3 is TGCGCCAGCAGTGAGACCACAGGCTCTGGAAACACCATATATTTT. The encoded protein is CASSETTGSGNTIYF. The J gene is TRBJ1-3, the V gene TRBV10-2, with D possibly being TRBD1 (5 bases). Germline V gene lookup returns CDR1 WSHSY and CDR2 SAAADI. V was trimmed by 2 bases and J by 0 bases, leaving 8 bases between them. CDR3 length: 15 residues.

V usage is TRBV2 and J usage is TRBJ2-1, with TRBD2 matching over 8 bases. The CDR3 extends over 15 amino acids. V gave up 5 bases and J gave up 5 bases; unmatched junction bases: 8. CDR1 SNHLY and CDR2 FYNNEI come from the germline V gene. CDR3 in DNA: TGTGCCAGCAGTTTAGGGACTAGTAGCGACAATGAGCAGTTCTTC. Its translation: CASSLGTSSDNEQFF.

In regard to this clone: It may be a read error: a sequence one base away is much more abundant. In the same sample, other DNA sequences code for this CDR3. The CDR3 coding sequence is TGTGCCAGCAGCCAAGATGGGGCGGGTGGGCCTAACACCGGGGAGCTGTTTTTT. It yields the protein CASSQDGAGGPNTGELFF. The V and J genes are TRBV4-2 and TRBJ2-2; D possibly uses TRBD1 or TRBD2 (5 bases each). The germline V gene encodes CDR1 LGHNA and CDR2 YNFKEQ. Between the trimmed V and J ends, which lost 0 bases and 2 bases, there was a span of 16 bases. This CDR3 spans 18 amino acids.

The CDR3, as DNA: TGTGCCACCAGCAGAGAGGGCCCTGGAGTAGGCTACACCTTC. It encodes CATSREGPGVGYTF. The V gene is TRBV15, the J gene TRBJ1-2; D ambiguous. This CDR3 region has 14 residues. Germline CDR1 and CDR2: LNHNV and YYDKDF (reference sequence). Between the trimmed V and J ends, which lost 0 bases and 8 bases, there was a span of 13 bases.

The chain joins TRBV19 to TRBJ2-5, with no clear D. The CDR3 has 14 residues. CDR1 is LNHDA and CDR2 is SQIVND in the germline V gene (reference sequence). V was trimmed by 4 bases and J by 3 bases, leaving 12 bases between them. The CDR3 nucleotides are TGTGCCAGTAGTACCCTGACGGCCAAAGAGACCCAGTACTTC. Translating it yields CASSTLTAKETQYF.

V is TRBV9 and J is TRBJ2-3; TRBD2 aligns across 7 bases. Germline CDR1 SGDLS, CDR2 YYNGEE. J lost 2 bases, V lost 0 bases, and 6 bases had no gene match. This CDR3 contains 16 residues. In DNA, the CDR3 is TGTGCCAGCAGCGTAGAAGGAAGCGGGGTCACAGATACGCAGTATTTT. It is translated as CASSVEGSGVTDTQYF.

The chain recombines TRBV6-4 with TRBJ2-3; unclear D gene. There are 15 residues in the CDR3. Germline CDR1 MRHNA, CDR2 SNTAGT. Trimming pared 2 bases from V and 0 bases from J, leaving 9 bases between. CDR3 amino acids: CASSDRPSSTDTQYF. DNA for the CDR3: TGTGCCAGCAGTGACAGACCTTCTAGCACAGATACGCAGTATTTT.

The chain carries TRBV2 and TRBJ1-2; 7 bases agree with TRBD1. Trimming cost V 7 bases and J 8 bases; bases outside gene matches: 10. The CDR3 contains 13 residues. CDR1 is SNHLY, CDR2 FYNNEI, per germline. CDR3 sequence reads: CASTEEQGGGYTF. CDR3 nucleotides: TGTGCCAGCACTGAGGAGCAGGGGGGGGGCTACACCTTC.

The rearrangement joins TRBV30 to TRBJ2-5; 8 bases are a match to TRBD1. The CDR3 has 14 amino acids. Losses at the gene ends were 0 bases for V and 5 bases for J; bases not matched to a gene: 5. Germline V CDR1 and CDR2: GTSNPN, SVGIG (reference sequence). The chain's CDR3 is CAWSVTGGGETQYF. CDR3 coding DNA: TGTGCCTGGAGTGTAACAGGGGGAGGCGAGACCCAGTACTTC.

CDR3 amino acids: CASSPGWNSPLHF. The CDR3 region has the DNA TGTGCCAGCAGCCCCGGTTGGAATTCACCCCTCCACTTT. This chain connects TRBV6-1 to TRBJ1-6; D unclear. Germline V lookup: CDR1 MNHNS, CDR2 SASEGT. There are 13 residues in the CDR3. The V end was cut by 6 bases, the J end by 7 bases, with 10 bases between.

The rearrangement joins TRBV5-6 to TRBJ1-1; D remains ambiguous. CDR1 and CDR2 (germline): SGHDT, YYEEEE. Trimming took 3 bases from V and 4 from J, leaving 4 bases between them. This CDR3 is built from 11 residues. The CDR3 protein is CASSSPTEAFF. The CDR3 nucleotides read TGTGCCAGCAGCTCGCCCACTGAAGCTTTCTTT.

This rearrangement joins TRBV19 to TRBJ2-1; 7 bases align to TRBD1. This CDR3 has 16 amino acids. J lost 6 bases, V lost 9 bases, and 17 bases had no gene match. Germline CDR1 and CDR2: LNHDA and SQIVND (reference sequence). CDR3 bases: TGTGCCAGCCAAAACCCCGGGACAGTCGGTGGCAATGAGCAGTTCTTC. This encodes CASQNPGTVGGNEQFF.

The J gene is TRBJ1-3, the V gene TRBV30, with D perhaps TRBD1 (5 bases). This CDR3 comprises 16 residues. Germline lookup yields CDR1 GTSNPN and CDR2 SVGIG (reference sequence). Deletions cut 3 bases from V and 2 bases from J, with 17 bases between. This CDR3 reads CAWRRTRGNAGNTIYF. CDR3 DNA: TGTGCCTGGAGGAGGACTCGGGGGAACGCTGGAAACACCATATATTTT.

J is TRBJ2-5 and V is TRBV6-5; 11 bases agree with TRBD1. CDR1 MNHEY and CDR2 SVGAGI come from the germline V gene. J gave up 4 bases and V 6 bases, and 4 bases lay outside the gene matches. The CDR3 extends over 14 amino acids. The CDR3: CASRIGQGAETQYF. For the CDR3, the DNA is TGTGCCAGCAGAATAGGACAGGGGGCAGAGACCCAGTACTTC.

Remarks on this clone: The junction and the germline gene differ at one end; a read error may be behind it. CDR3 loop: CSAQIRDIFHHF. CDR3 coding DNA: TGCAGCGCACAGATCCGGGACATTTTTCATCACTTC. This chain uses TRBV29-1 with TRBJ1-2; D is possibly TRBD1 (6 bases). This CDR3 contains 12 residues. Per the germline V gene, CDR1 is SQVTM and CDR2 is ANQGSEA.

This chain uses TRBV23-1 with TRBJ2-1; possibly TRBD1 or TRBD2 for D (6 bases each). Being an ORF, TRBV23-1 has a function that is uncertain. Trimming took 4 bases from V and 4 from J, leaving 17 bases between them. This CDR3 comprises 16 residues. The CDR3 reads CASSPPRGEPYNEQFF. The CDR3 DNA reads TGCGCCAGCAGTCCTCCAAGGGGGGAACCTTACAATGAGCAGTTCTTC.

The chain uses TRBV5-1 and TRBJ1-5; the match to TRBD1 covers 10 bases. Germline assignment: CDR1 SGHRS and CDR2 YFSETQ. The junction had 13 bases not matched to a gene; V was cut back by 4 bases and J by 0 bases. The length of the CDR3 is 19 residues. CDR3 sequence reads: CASSASGTGALYSNQPQHF. The CDR3 DNA reads TGCGCCAGCAGCGCCTCCGGGACAGGGGCACTGTATAGCAATCAGCCCCAGCATTTT.

This rearrangement joins TRBV4-1 to TRBJ1-3; D call uncertain. Trimming took off 1 base at V and 4 bases at J, with 11 bases between the two ends. Germline lookup yields CDR1 MGHRA and CDR2 YSYEKL. This CDR3 comprises 15 residues. The CDR3 DNA reads TGCGCCAGCAGCCAAGGGGGTTATTCCGGAAACACCATATATTTT. This sequence encodes CASSQGGYSGNTIYF.